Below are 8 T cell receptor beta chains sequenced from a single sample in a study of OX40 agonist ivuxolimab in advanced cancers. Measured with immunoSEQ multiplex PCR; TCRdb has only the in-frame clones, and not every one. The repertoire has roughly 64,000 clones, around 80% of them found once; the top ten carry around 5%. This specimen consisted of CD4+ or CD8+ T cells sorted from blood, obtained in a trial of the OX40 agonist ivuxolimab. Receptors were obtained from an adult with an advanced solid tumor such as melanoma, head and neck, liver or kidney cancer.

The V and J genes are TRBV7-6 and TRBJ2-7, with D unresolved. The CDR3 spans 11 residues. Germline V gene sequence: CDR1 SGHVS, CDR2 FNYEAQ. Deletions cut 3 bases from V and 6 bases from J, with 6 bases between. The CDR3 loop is CASSLGREQYF. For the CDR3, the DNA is TGTGCCAGCAGCTTGGGTCGCGAGCAGTACTTC.

CDR3 protein: CASSQDTGGGANVLTF. The CDR3 region has the DNA TGTGCCAGCAGCCAAGATACAGGGGGAGGGGCCAACGTCCTGACTTTC. The rearrangement links TRBV5-4 to TRBJ2-6, with TRBD1 matching 8 bases. The CDR3 loop spans 16 amino acids. CDR1 and CDR2 (germline): SGHNT, YYREEE (reference sequence). V shed 4 bases and J 4 bases; nucleotides not matched to a gene: 7.

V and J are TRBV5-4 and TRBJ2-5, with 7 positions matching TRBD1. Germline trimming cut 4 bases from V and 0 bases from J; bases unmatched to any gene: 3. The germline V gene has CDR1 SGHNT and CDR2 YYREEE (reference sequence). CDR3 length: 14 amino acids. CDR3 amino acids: CASSLGQHQETQYF. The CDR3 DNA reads TGTGCCAGCAGCCTGGGACAGCACCAAGAGACCCAGTACTTC.

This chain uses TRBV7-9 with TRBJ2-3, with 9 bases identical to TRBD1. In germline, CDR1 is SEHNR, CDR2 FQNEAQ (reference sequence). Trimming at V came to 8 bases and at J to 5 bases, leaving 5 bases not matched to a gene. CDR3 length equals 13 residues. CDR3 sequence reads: CASATGGIDTQYF. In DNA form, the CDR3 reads TGTGCCAGCGCAACAGGGGGCATAGATACGCAGTATTTT.

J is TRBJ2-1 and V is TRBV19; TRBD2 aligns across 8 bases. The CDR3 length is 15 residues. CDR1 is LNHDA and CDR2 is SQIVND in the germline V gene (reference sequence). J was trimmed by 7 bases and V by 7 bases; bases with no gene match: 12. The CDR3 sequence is CASTYPAGDINEQFF. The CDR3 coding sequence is TGTGCCAGTACCTACCCAGCGGGAGATATTAATGAGCAGTTCTTC.

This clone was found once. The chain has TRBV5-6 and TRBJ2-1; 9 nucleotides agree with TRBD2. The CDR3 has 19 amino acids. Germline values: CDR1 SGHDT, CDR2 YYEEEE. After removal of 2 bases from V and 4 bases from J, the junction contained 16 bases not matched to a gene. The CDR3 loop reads CASSFSRPTLAGIYNEQFF. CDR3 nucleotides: TGTGCCAGCAGCTTTTCGCGGCCCACGCTAGCGGGAATTTACAATGAGCAGTTCTTC.

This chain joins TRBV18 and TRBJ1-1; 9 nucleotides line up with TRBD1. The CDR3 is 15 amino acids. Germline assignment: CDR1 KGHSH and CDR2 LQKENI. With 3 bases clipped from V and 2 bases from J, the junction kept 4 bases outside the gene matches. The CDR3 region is CASSPGTGSNTEAFF. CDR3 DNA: TGTGCCAGCTCACCCGGGACAGGGTCAAACACTGAAGCTTTCTTT.

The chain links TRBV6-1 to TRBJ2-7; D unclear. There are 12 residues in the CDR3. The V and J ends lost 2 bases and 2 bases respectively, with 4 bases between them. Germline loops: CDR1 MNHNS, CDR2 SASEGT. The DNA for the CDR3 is TGTGCCAGCAGTGAACCACCCTACGAGCAGTACTTC. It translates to CASSEPPYEQYF.